Given below is one TCR beta chain in context. The PCR used 60 Vbeta and 13 Jbeta primers. Clones were read by immunoSEQ multiplex PCR, and TCRdb kept only the in-frame ones, dropping some. The table records approximately 190,000 clones, 84% of them present only once. The data are from a study of cytomegalovirus exposure and HLA in healthy donors. The CDR3 sequence is 15 residues long. Germline V gene sequence: CDR1 MNHEY, CDR2 SVGAGI. V was clipped by 2 bases and J by 2 bases; unmatched bases: 2. This clonotype was sampled from a woman between 45 and 60 years old in good health and CMV-seropositive. The chain recombines TRBV6-5 with TRBJ2-7; TRBD2 aligns across 11 bases. The sample comprised PBMCs. CDR3 in amino acids: CASSYTTSGAYEQYF. The CDR3 DNA reads TGTGCCAGCAGTTACACGACTAGCGGGGCCTACGAGCAGTACTTC.